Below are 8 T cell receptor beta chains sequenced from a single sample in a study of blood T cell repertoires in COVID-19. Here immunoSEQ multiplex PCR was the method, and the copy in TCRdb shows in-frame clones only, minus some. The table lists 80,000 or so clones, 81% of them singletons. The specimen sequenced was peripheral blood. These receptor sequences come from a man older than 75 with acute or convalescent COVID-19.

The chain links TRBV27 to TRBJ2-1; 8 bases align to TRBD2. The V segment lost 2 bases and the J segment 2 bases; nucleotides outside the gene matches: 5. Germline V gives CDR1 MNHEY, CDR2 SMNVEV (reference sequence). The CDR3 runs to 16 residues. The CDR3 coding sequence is TGTGCCAGCAGTTTAAGCGCGGGAGGACCCTACAATGAGCAGTTCTTC. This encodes CASSLSAGGPYNEQFF.

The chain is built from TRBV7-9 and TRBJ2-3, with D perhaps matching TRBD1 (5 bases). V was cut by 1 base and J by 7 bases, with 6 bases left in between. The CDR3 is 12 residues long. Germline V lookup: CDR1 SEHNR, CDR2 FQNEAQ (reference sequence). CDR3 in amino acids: CASSLGGYTQYF. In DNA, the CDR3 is TGTGCCAGCAGCTTAGGGGGCTATACGCAGTATTTT.

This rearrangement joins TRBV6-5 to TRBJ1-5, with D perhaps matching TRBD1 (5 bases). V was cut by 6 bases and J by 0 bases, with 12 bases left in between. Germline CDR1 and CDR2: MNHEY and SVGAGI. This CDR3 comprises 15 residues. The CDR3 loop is CASREQTASNQPQHF. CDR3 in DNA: TGTGCCAGCAGAGAGCAGACAGCTAGCAATCAGCCCCAGCATTTT.

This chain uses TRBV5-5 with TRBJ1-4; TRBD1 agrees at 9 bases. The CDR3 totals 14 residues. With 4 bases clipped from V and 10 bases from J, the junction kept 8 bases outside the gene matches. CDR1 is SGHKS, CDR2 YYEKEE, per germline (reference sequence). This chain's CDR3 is CASSPIPGQGKLFF. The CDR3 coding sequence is TGTGCCAGCAGCCCTATTCCGGGACAGGGAAAACTGTTTTTT.

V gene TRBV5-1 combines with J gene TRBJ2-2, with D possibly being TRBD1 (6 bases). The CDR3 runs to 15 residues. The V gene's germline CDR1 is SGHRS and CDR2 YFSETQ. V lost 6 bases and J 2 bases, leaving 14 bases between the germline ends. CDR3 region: CASTTRTANTGELFF. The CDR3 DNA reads TGCGCCAGCACCACCCGGACAGCAAACACCGGGGAGCTGTTTTTT.

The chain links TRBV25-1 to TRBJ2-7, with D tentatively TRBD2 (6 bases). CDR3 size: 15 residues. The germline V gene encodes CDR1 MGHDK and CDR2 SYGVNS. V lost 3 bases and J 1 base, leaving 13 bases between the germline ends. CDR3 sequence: CASSERRAGSYEQYF. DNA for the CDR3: TGTGCCAGCAGTGAGCGGAGGGCAGGGTCCTACGAGCAGTACTTC.

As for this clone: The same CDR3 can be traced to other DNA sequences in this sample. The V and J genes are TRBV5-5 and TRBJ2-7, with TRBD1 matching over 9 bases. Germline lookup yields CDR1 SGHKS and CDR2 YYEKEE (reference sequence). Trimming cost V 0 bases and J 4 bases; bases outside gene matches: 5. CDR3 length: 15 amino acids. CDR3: CASSLEGQGLYEQYF. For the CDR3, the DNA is TGTGCCAGCAGCTTGGAAGGACAGGGGTTATACGAGCAGTACTTC.

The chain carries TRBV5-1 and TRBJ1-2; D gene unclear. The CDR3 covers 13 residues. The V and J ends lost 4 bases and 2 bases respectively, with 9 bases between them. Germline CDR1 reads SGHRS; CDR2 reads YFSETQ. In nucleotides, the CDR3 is TGCGCCAGCAGCCGGACTGACAACTATGGCTACACCTTC. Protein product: CASSRTDNYGYTF.